The present entry profiles one TCR beta chain with its context. The antigen it recognizes is unknown. No clone much larger than this one lies a single base away; base qualities are absent. The sample belongs to a study of OX40 agonist ivuxolimab in advanced cancers. Context from the whole study: Ivuxolimab was a fully human IgG2 agonistic monoclonal antibody targeting the costimulatory receptor OX40 (CD134). Intravenous ivuxolimab was administered to patients every 2 weeks at six dose levels: 0.01, 0.1, 0.3, 1.5, 3 and 10 mg/kg. Of the roughly 51 patients in dose escalation, about 20 had hepatocellular carcinoma, approximately 15 had melanoma, 9 had renal cell carcinoma and 9 had head and neck cancer. In the dose-escalation cohort, 82.7% of patients were male, and the mean age was around 60 years with a range of 23 to 79. Patients were allowed to have had prior anti-PD-1, anti-PD-L1 or anti-CTLA-4 therapy, and approximately 43% of the dose-escalation patients had previously received checkpoint inhibitors. Partial responses occurred in three dose-escalation patients: two with cutaneous melanoma and one with hepatocellular carcinoma. The purpose of peripheral TCRbeta sequencing was to test whether ivuxolimab changed TCR sequence diversity and led to clonal T-cell expansion. The paper describes the monotherapy dose-escalation part (N of about 52 patients) of the phase I trial of ivuxolimab.

For sequencing of the TCRbeta CDR3 region, genomic DNA was extracted from the sorted cells. TCRbeta CDR3 regions were sequenced using the immunoSEQ Assay. TCRdb re-hosts the immuneACCESS table, in-frame sequences only. Its copies lack some clones; in the studies checked, an unresolved V gene accounts for under half of them, and the cause for the rest is not known. The sample profile shows about 70,000 clones; almost 90% of them were found once. In total, the top ten clones hold 2.5% to 3.5% of the sample. Study-wide conclusions, independent of this receptor: Low levels of normalized T-cell clonal expansion were also seen in some patients who did not respond. At doses from 0.1 to 3.0 mg/kg, clonal expansion was seen in both CD4+ and CD8+ blood T cells between baseline and week 6. After ivuxolimab, CD8+ T cells had more expanded clones than CD4+ T cells on average. The antigen specificity of the clonally expanded peripheral T cells was not determined. Partial responders in the 0.1-3.0 mg/kg groups had among the lowest normalized peripheral clonal expansion, especially among CD8+ T cells.

The trial excluded patients who had a history of autoimmune disease or who were on systemic immunosuppression. Peripheral blood for TCR sequencing was collected from all dose cohorts at baseline, on cycle 4 day 1, and on cycle 7 day 1. The samples were drawn from a first-in-human, open-label, multicenter phase I dose-escalation trial of ivuxolimab. Adults with locally advanced or metastatic melanoma, renal cell, hepatocellular, or head and neck squamous cell carcinoma were enrolled in the trial. Before TCR sequencing, CD4+ and CD8+ T cells were separately sorted from peripheral blood. The CDR3 runs 13 residues from the cysteine to the phenylalanine. The kept DNA is CDR3 alone, 39 bases in frame from the first base. CDR1 and CDR2 are drawn from the germline V gene: SGHVS, FQNEAQ. V is cut by 1 base and J by 3 bases, and the space between the germline ends is 6 bases.

The clonotype was recovered from an adult with an advanced solid tumor such as melanoma, head and neck, liver or kidney cancer. The chain links TRBV7-8 with TRBJ1-1; the D gene is not confidently resolved. The sequenced sample was CD4+ or CD8+ T cells sorted from blood, obtained in a trial of the OX40 agonist ivuxolimab. The CDR3 is CASSLGRYTEAFF. The nucleotides read TGTGCCAGCAGCTTAGGTCGGTACACTGAAGCTTTCTTT.